Listed here are 30 T cell receptor beta chains from one sample, sequenced in a study of OX40 agonist ivuxolimab in advanced cancers. Library preparation used the immunoSEQ multiplex PCR assay. TCRdb obtained this table from immuneACCESS and retained in-frame rearrangements with V and J assigned. These tables miss some clones; where compared with another copy, unresolved V genes account for less than half of the shortfall, and the remainder is unexplained. The table for this sample lists roughly 93,000 clones; about 84% of them were counted only once. The ten most abundant clones make up less than 5.5% of the sample. The source material was CD4+ or CD8+ T cells sorted from blood, sampled in a trial of the OX40 agonist ivuxolimab. The receptors stem from an adult with an advanced solid tumor such as melanoma, head and neck, liver or kidney cancer.

The V call is TRBV9, the J call TRBJ2-3, with TRBD2 identical over 13 bases. Germline trimming cut 4 bases from V and 3 bases from J; bases unmatched to any gene: 5. Germline V gives CDR1 SGDLS, CDR2 YYNGEE. This CDR3 has 16 residues. The CDR3 DNA reads as TGTGCCAGCAGCCCCCTGACTAGCGGGGGGACAGATACGCAGTATTTT. Translated, it gives CASSPLTSGGTDTQYF.

This clone was detected only a few times. V gene TRBV5-6 combines with J gene TRBJ2-7; D tentatively fits TRBD1 or TRBD2 (5 bases each). The V end was cut by 0 bases, the J end by 5 bases, with 27 bases between. CDR3 size: 19 residues. Looked up from germline, CDR1 is SGHDT and CDR2 is YYEEEE. This CDR3 reads CASSLAVGRAWGEVDEQYF. In nucleotides, the CDR3 is TGTGCCAGCAGCTTGGCCGTTGGCAGGGCGTGGGGAGAGGTAGACGAGCAGTACTTC.

The V and J genes are TRBV6-1 and TRBJ1-5; TRBD1 aligns across 9 bases. Losses at the gene ends were 7 bases for V and 7 bases for J; bases not matched to a gene: 5. From germline, CDR1 is MNHNS and CDR2 SASEGT. The CDR3 is made up of 13 amino acids. In DNA form, the CDR3 reads TGTGCCAGCATACGGGACAGGGACCAGCCCCAGCATTTT. Encoded protein: CASIRDRDQPQHF.

This clone came up once. The V call is TRBV19, the J call TRBJ1-4, with no clear D. The CDR3 is 14 residues long. Per the germline V gene, CDR1 is LNHDA and CDR2 is SQIVND (reference sequence). Trimming left V 5 bases short and J 7 bases short, with 14 bases between. The CDR3 here is CASSSGEGGEKLFF. The CDR3 bases are TGTGCCAGTAGTTCTGGGGAGGGAGGTGAAAAACTGTTTTTT.

This clone was counted between two and nine times. The V call is TRBV21-1, the J call TRBJ2-1; the table's D call of TRBD2 was not tested on the DNA. TRBV21-1 is termed a pseudogene. The CDR3 contains 13 residues. The CDR3 DNA reads as TGTGCCAGCGGACTAGCGGGATACAATGAGCAGTTCTTC. It codes for CASGLAGYNEQFF.

The rearrangement joins TRBV11-2 to TRBJ1-1; D gene ambiguous. Germline assignment: CDR1 SGHAT and CDR2 FQNNGV. This CDR3 region has 16 residues. Trimming stripped 3 bases from V and 3 bases from J, with 17 bases between. DNA for the CDR3: TGTGCCAGCAGCTTTGGCGCGGGATATGTGGACACTGAAGCTTTCTTT. Encoded protein: CASSFGAGYVDTEAFF. Full variable domain (remainder filled in from reference TRBV11-2 and TRBJ1-1): EAGVAQSPRYKIIEKRQSVAFWCNPISGHATLYWYQQILGQGPKLLIQFQNNGVVDDSQLPKDRFSAERLKGVDSTLKIQPAKLEDSAVYLCASSFGAGYVDTEAFFGQGTRLTVV.

The J gene is TRBJ1-5, the V gene TRBV4-2, with D perhaps matching TRBD1 (6 bases). From germline, CDR1 is LGHNA and CDR2 YNFKEQ. The V gene lost 1 base and the J gene lost 4 bases, with 11 bases spanning the gap. This CDR3 has 15 residues. For the CDR3, the DNA is TGTGCCAGCAGCCAAGGCAGGGGAGGAAATCAGCCCCAGCATTTT. Amino acids: CASSQGRGGNQPQHF.

The V call is TRBV19, the J call TRBJ2-4; 10 nucleotides line up with TRBD2. V lost 4 bases, J lost 5 bases, and 5 bases stayed unmatched. Looked up from germline, CDR1 is LNHDA and CDR2 is SQIVND (reference sequence). The CDR3 consists of 15 residues. CDR3 coding DNA: TGTGCCAGTAGTACCTTCCTAGCGGGGGAAAACATTCAGTACTTC. It is translated as CASSTFLAGENIQYF.

J is TRBJ1-2 and V is TRBV10-3; maybe TRBD1 (5 bases). CDR3 length: 14 amino acids. The germline V gene encodes CDR1 ENHRY and CDR2 SYGVKD. Between the trimmed V and J ends, which lost 6 bases and 0 bases, there was a span of 11 bases. The CDR3: CAIRGTSANYGYTF. CDR3 nucleotide sequence: TGTGCCATCAGGGGGACTTCAGCTAACTATGGCTACACCTTC.

The chain is built from TRBV18 and TRBJ2-1, with D unclear. The CDR3 covers 15 residues. Trimming took 1 base from V and 0 from J, leaving 7 bases between them. Looked up from germline, CDR1 is KGHSH and CDR2 is LQKENI. This CDR3 reads CASSPRSRSYNEQFF. The CDR3 coding sequence is TGTGCCAGCTCACCACGGAGTCGCTCCTACAATGAGCAGTTCTTC.

This chain joins TRBV15 and TRBJ1-5; tentatively, D is TRBD1 (5 bases). CDR1 and CDR2 (germline): LNHNV, YYDKDF (reference sequence). The CDR3 runs to 15 residues. With 3 bases removed from V and 4 bases from J, the gap between germline ends came to 13 bases. CDR3 amino acids: CATSRAGGLNQPQHF. CDR3 coding DNA: TGTGCCACCAGCAGGGCGGGGGGGTTGAATCAGCCCCAGCATTTT.

This chain uses TRBV7-2 with TRBJ1-2, with 8 bases lining up with TRBD1. Germline CDR1 SGHTA, CDR2 FQGNSA. Germline trimming cut 2 bases from V and 4 bases from J; bases unmatched to any gene: 12. CDR3 length: 17 residues. The CDR3 sequence is CASSLQSGQGDVYGYTF. The CDR3 region has the DNA TGTGCCAGCAGCTTACAAAGTGGACAGGGAGACGTCTATGGCTACACCTTC.

The chain has TRBV9 and TRBJ2-7; tentative D call: TRBD2 (7 bases). Deletions cut 0 bases from V and 4 bases from J, with 14 bases between. Germline CDR1 and CDR2: SGDLS and YYNGEE. The CDR3 consists of 15 residues. CDR3 region: CASSVGWGGRYEQYF. CDR3 bases: TGTGCCAGCAGCGTAGGGTGGGGGGGCCGGTACGAGCAGTACTTC.

This clone has more than one count but fewer than ten. This chain joins TRBV9 and TRBJ1-5, with D uncertain. This CDR3 contains 15 residues. Germline loops: CDR1 SGDLS, CDR2 YYNGEE. V lost 0 bases, J lost 0 bases, and 7 bases lay in between. The CDR3 DNA sequence: TGTGCCAGCAGCGTAGAGGGAAATAGCAATCAGCCCCAGCATTTT. Encoded protein: CASSVEGNSNQPQHF. Drawing the rest from reference TRBV9 and TRBJ1-5, the complete variable domain is DSGVTQTPKHLITATGQRVTLRCSPRSGDLSVYWYQQSLDQGLQFLIQYYNGEERAKGNILERFSAQQFPDLHSELNLSSLELGDSALYFCASSVEGNSNQPQHFGDGTRLSIL.

This chain connects TRBV7-9 to TRBJ2-7; 7 bases agree with TRBD1. Germline CDR1 and CDR2: SEHNR and FQNEAQ (reference sequence). The CDR3 is made up of 11 amino acids. The V segment lost 4 bases and the J segment 7 bases; nucleotides outside the gene matches: 1. The CDR3 DNA sequence: TGTGCCAGCAGCTCAGGGGGAGAGCAGTACTTC. This translates into CASSSGGEQYF.

The chain joins TRBV7-2 to TRBJ2-1; 10 positions agree with TRBD2. The CDR3 has 16 amino acids. Germline V CDR1 and CDR2: SGHTA, FQGNSA. Trimming at V came to 5 bases and at J to 6 bases, leaving 10 bases not matched to a gene. The CDR3 region is CASSTRTASGGNEQFF. CDR3 coding DNA: TGTGCCAGCAGCACTCGGACGGCTAGCGGGGGCAATGAGCAGTTCTTC.

This CDR3 reads CASKSGRVGYEQYF. For the CDR3, the DNA is TGTGCCAGCAAGTCGGGCAGGGTGGGCTACGAGCAGTACTTC. The rearrangement uses TRBV11-2 and TRBJ2-7; D perhaps matches TRBD1 (5 bases). CDR3 length: 14 residues. V lost 7 bases and J lost 3, with 16 bases in between. Germline values: CDR1 SGHAT, CDR2 FQNNGV.

The chain employs TRBV4-2 and TRBJ1-3; no reliable D call. The CDR3 sequence is 15 residues long. The V and J ends lost 1 base and 1 base respectively, with 8 bases between them. Germline CDR1 and CDR2: LGHNA and YNFKEQ. The CDR3: CASSQVRGSGNTIYF. The CDR3, as DNA: TGTGCCAGCAGCCAAGTCAGAGGTTCTGGAAACACCATATATTTT.

The chain has TRBV5-1 and TRBJ1-1; maybe TRBD1 (5 bases). Looked up from germline, CDR1 is SGHRS and CDR2 is YFSETQ. Trimming took off 0 bases at V and 1 base at J, with 7 bases between the two ends. CDR3 size: 14 residues. The CDR3 DNA follows: TGCGCCAGCAGCTTGGCCGGGGGGAACACTGAAGCTTTCTTT. This sequence encodes CASSLAGGNTEAFF. Drawing the rest from reference TRBV5-1 and TRBJ1-1, the complete variable domain is KAGVTQTPRYLIKTRGQQVTLSCSPISGHRSVSWYQQTPGQGLQFLFEYFSETQRNKGNFPGRFSGRQFSNSRSEMNVSTLELGDSALYLCASSLAGGNTEAFFGQGTRLTVV.

This clone came up a few times. The chain recombines TRBV3-2 with TRBJ1-2. TRBV3-2 is shown as a pseudogene. The CDR3 is 8 amino acids. The CDR3 coding sequence is TGTGCCAGCATTCTCTACACCTTC. Protein sequence: CASILYTF.

J is TRBJ2-7 and V is TRBV19, with D perhaps matching TRBD1 (5 bases). This CDR3 spans 17 amino acids. V lost 0 bases and J 2 bases, leaving 17 bases between the germline ends. Germline CDR1 LNHDA, CDR2 SQIVND (reference sequence). The CDR3 sequence is CASSIDLAQEEAYEQYF. In nucleotides, the CDR3 is TGTGCCAGTAGTATAGATTTGGCACAGGAAGAGGCCTACGAGCAGTACTTC.

This chain connects TRBV10-3 to TRBJ1-5; D unclear. The CDR3 extends over 14 amino acids. The germline V gene has CDR1 ENHRY and CDR2 SYGVKD. The CDR3 region is CGASAREGNQPQHF. CDR3 DNA: TGTGGGGCCTCGGCGCGGGAAGGCAATCAGCCCCAGCATTTT.

The V gene is TRBV5-1, the J gene TRBJ1-1; D is uncertain. Germline CDR1 SGHRS, CDR2 YFSETQ. Trimming pared 3 bases from V and 1 base from J, leaving 10 bases between. This CDR3 contains 14 residues. CDR3: CASSSWPGNTEAFF. In DNA form, the CDR3 reads TGCGCCAGCAGCTCGTGGCCCGGGAACACTGAAGCTTTCTTT.

The genes are TRBV5-1 and TRBJ2-3, with 9 nucleotides matching TRBD2. Looked up from germline, CDR1 is SGHRS and CDR2 is YFSETQ. V lost 7 bases and J lost 4; bases outside the gene matches: 7. This CDR3 spans 14 amino acids. The CDR3 sequence is CASSVGLAADTQYF. The CDR3 coding sequence is TGCGCCAGCTCAGTGGGACTAGCAGCAGATACGCAGTATTTT.

V is TRBV19 and J is TRBJ2-1; D may match TRBD1 or TRBD2 (5 bases each). V lost 1 base and J 9 bases, leaving 7 bases between the germline ends. CDR1 is LNHDA and CDR2 is SQIVND in the germline V gene (reference sequence). There are 12 residues in the CDR3. The CDR3 DNA follows: TGTGCCAGTAGTATAGTTGGGGGTGAGCAGTTCTTC. It translates to CASSIVGGEQFF.

The DNA for the CDR3 is TGTGCCACCTCGGAGGACAGCTACTCTGGGGCCAACGTCCTGACTTTC. Its translation is CATSEDSYSGANVLTF. V gene TRBV7-9 combines with J gene TRBJ2-6; tentatively, D is TRBD1 (6 bases). The germline V gene has CDR1 SEHNR and CDR2 FQNEAQ (reference sequence). V was shortened by 10 bases and J by 0 bases, with 16 bases between the two germline ends. This CDR3 contains 16 residues.

V is TRBV19 and J is TRBJ2-1; tentatively, D is TRBD2 (6 bases). The CDR3 totals 15 residues. Germline CDR1 is LNHDA and CDR2 is SQIVND (reference sequence). V dropped 5 bases and J dropped 8 bases, with 19 bases sitting between them. The CDR3 DNA sequence: TGTGCCAGTAGTTCCCCTAGGGCGGGGACCGATGAGCAGTTCTTC. Its protein product is CASSSPRAGTDEQFF.

This clone has only one observation. The V gene is TRBV21-1, the J gene TRBJ1-5. TRBV21-1 is designated a pseudogene. CDR3 length equals 17 residues. CDR3 nucleotides: TGTGCCAGCAGCATAAGTTTGCTACATTGGCATCATCAGCCCCAGCATTTT. Amino acids: CASSISLLHWHHQPQHF.

CDR3: CASSREGTQSSEQFF. CDR3 DNA sequence: TGTGCCAGCAGCAGGGAGGGGACTCAATCAAGTGAGCAGTTCTTC. The rearrangement joins TRBV11-3 to TRBJ2-1; 7 bases align to TRBD2. The trim removed 5 bases at V and 9 bases at J, leaving 13 bases unmatched. Germline CDR1 reads SGHNT; CDR2 reads YENEEA. CDR3 length: 15 amino acids.

This clone is a singleton in its sample. The chain's CDR3 is CASSGPLGGPSEQYF. DNA for the CDR3: TGTGCCAGCAGTGGACCTCTAGGGGGTCCCAGCGAGCAGTACTTC. The chain uses TRBV6-6 and TRBJ2-7; the D gene is possibly TRBD1 (6 bases). CDR1 is MNHNY, CDR2 SVGAGI, per germline (reference sequence). V lost 5 bases and J 6 bases, leaving 20 bases between the germline ends. The CDR3 sequence is 15 residues long.